This section outlines one T cell receptor beta chain sequence together with its context. This sample stems from a study of cytomegalovirus exposure and HLA in healthy donors. Germline V gene data show CDR1 as SGHDT and CDR2 as YYEEEE. Trimming left V 0 bases short and J 0 bases short, with 16 bases between. The CDR3 spans 19 residues. Primers included in the PCR were 60 Vbeta and 13 Jbeta primers. Produced via immunoSEQ multiplex PCR; TCRdb's table is partial and in-frame only. This sample has some 140,000 clones, with about 80% found just once. Sequencing was done on a sample of PBMCs. The genes are TRBV5-6 and TRBJ2-6, with D tentatively TRBD1 (6 bases). The receptor was derived from a man aged 25-45 years in good health and CMV-seropositive. CDR3: CASSLGYRVGLSGANVLTF. CDR3 sequence (DNA): TGTGCCAGCAGCTTGGGTTACAGGGTAGGCCTCTCTGGGGCCAACGTCCTGACTTTC.